A selection of T cell receptor beta chains follows, all from one sample in a study of beta chain features in type 1 diabetes. Repertoires were generated with immunoSEQ multiplex PCR, while TCRdb's copy carries only in-frame clones and drops some. The table records hundreds of thousands of clones, roughly 13% of them present only once. Sample: naive CD4+ T cells from blood. Source of these receptors: a man aged 25 to 45 with type 1 diabetes. Each CDR3 is given with its conserved first and last residue. The D gene is left open where the match is weak. Size tells how often a clone was seen (once, few, many) or the class of an expanded clone, and some rows leave it out.

CDR3 length: 16; D gene: TRBD2; clone size: -; J gene: TRBJ2-3; V gene: TRBV4-1; CDR3 protein: CASSQGEAGGTDTQYF; CDR3 DNA: TGCGCCAGCAGCCAAGGTGAAGCGGGAGGCACAGATACGCAGTATTTT
CDR3 length: 16; D gene: TRBD2; clone size: few; J gene: TRBJ2-1; V gene: TRBV9; CDR3 protein: CASSVVTSGKYNEQFF; CDR3 DNA: TGTGCCAGCAGCGTAGTGACTAGCGGGAAATACAATGAGCAGTTCTTC
CDR3 length: 15; D gene: TRBD2; clone size: few; J gene: TRBJ2-5; V gene: TRBV29-1; CDR3 protein: CSVVGEREGPETQYF; CDR3 DNA: TGCAGCGTTGTGGGAGAGCGGGAGGGCCCAGAGACCCAGTACTTC
CDR3 length: 15; D gene: -; clone size: -; J gene: TRBJ1-4; V gene: TRBV7-9; CDR3 protein: CASSLDPGWIEKLFF; CDR3 DNA: TGTGCCAGCAGCTTAGACCCAGGGTGGATCGAAAAACTGTTTTTT
CDR3 length: 14; D gene: -; clone size: -; J gene: TRBJ2-1; V gene: TRBV5-5; CDR3 protein: CASSLGSTFVEQFF; CDR3 DNA: TGTGCCAGCAGCTTGGGGTCCACTTTCGTGGAGCAGTTCTTC
CDR3 length: 19; D gene: TRBD2; clone size: -; J gene: TRBJ2-2; V gene: TRBV15; CDR3 protein: CATSRGGLAGAEDTGELFF; CDR3 DNA: TGTGCCACCAGCAGAGGAGGCCTAGCGGGAGCGGAGGACACCGGGGAGCTGTTTTTT
CDR3 length: 16; D gene: TRBD1; clone size: -; J gene: TRBJ2-3; V gene: TRBV5-6; CDR3 protein: CASSFDRGGGTDTQYF; CDR3 DNA: TGTGCCAGCAGCTTCGACAGGGGAGGAGGCACAGATACGCAGTATTTT
CDR3 length: 11; D gene: -; clone size: few; J gene: TRBJ2-7; V gene: TRBV20-1; CDR3 protein: CSASGTYEQYF; CDR3 DNA: TGCAGTGCTAGCGGGACCTACGAGCAGTACTTC
CDR3 length: 14; D gene: TRBD1; clone size: -; J gene: TRBJ1-1; V gene: TRBV6-6; CDR3 protein: CASSYDRGWTEAFF; CDR3 DNA: TGTGCCAGCAGTTACGACAGGGGGTGGACTGAAGCTTTCTTT
CDR3 length: 15; D gene: -; clone size: -; J gene: TRBJ1-5; V gene: TRBV28; CDR3 protein: CASSPQGLGNQPQHF; CDR3 DNA: TGTGCCAGCAGTCCACAGGGTCTTGGCAATCAGCCCCAGCATTTT
CDR3 length: 13; D gene: -; clone size: -; J gene: TRBJ2-7; V gene: TRBV13; CDR3 protein: CASSLGAEGEQYF; CDR3 DNA: TGTGCCAGCAGCTTAGGAGCGGAGGGAGAGCAGTACTTC
CDR3 length: 14; D gene: -; clone size: once; J gene: TRBJ2-7; V gene: TRBV28; CDR3 protein: CASSSPGDTYEQYF; CDR3 DNA: TGTGCCAGCAGTTCCCCAGGGGATACCTACGAGCAGTACTTC
CDR3 length: 20; D gene: TRBD2; clone size: few; J gene: TRBJ2-1; V gene: TRBV5-1; CDR3 protein: CASSLVGQGTSGRFYNEQFF; CDR3 DNA: TGCGCCAGCAGCTTGGTGGGACAGGGGACTAGCGGGAGGTTTTACAATGAGCAGTTCTTC
CDR3 length: 17; D gene: TRBD2; clone size: -; J gene: TRBJ2-7; V gene: TRBV5-1; CDR3 protein: CASSLGLAGTLGYEQYF; CDR3 DNA: TGCGCCAGCAGCTTGGGACTAGCGGGAACGCTTGGCTACGAGCAGTACTTC
CDR3 length: 14; D gene: -; clone size: -; J gene: TRBJ2-7; V gene: TRBV2; CDR3 protein: CASSGRVSSYEQYF; CDR3 DNA: TGTGCCAGCAGTGGCAGGGTAAGCTCCTACGAGCAGTACTTC
CDR3 length: 14; D gene: -; clone size: -; J gene: TRBJ2-5; V gene: TRBV9; CDR3 protein: CASSVGPNQETQYF; CDR3 DNA: TGTGCCAGCAGCGTGGGCCCAAATCAAGAGACCCAGTACTTC
CDR3 length: 15; D gene: TRBD2; clone size: few; J gene: TRBJ2-5; V gene: TRBV9; CDR3 protein: CASSVGGAGTETQYF; CDR3 DNA: TGTGCCAGCAGCGTAGGCGGAGCGGGAACGGAGACCCAGTACTTC
CDR3 length: 13; D gene: TRBD2; clone size: few; J gene: TRBJ2-1; V gene: TRBV18; CDR3 protein: CASSPPGGNEQFF; CDR3 DNA: TGTGCCAGCTCACCACCGGGGGGGAATGAGCAGTTCTTC
CDR3 length: 11; D gene: -; clone size: few; J gene: TRBJ2-1; V gene: TRBV28; CDR3 protein: CASRAHNEQFF; CDR3 DNA: TGTGCCAGCAGAGCGCACAATGAGCAGTTCTTC
CDR3 length: 16; D gene: TRBD1; clone size: few; J gene: TRBJ2-7; V gene: TRBV13; CDR3 protein: CASSAHRGSPIYEQYF; CDR3 DNA: TGTGCCAGCAGCGCGCACAGGGGCTCGCCTATCTACGAGCAGTACTTC
CDR3 length: 14; D gene: TRBD2; clone size: few; J gene: TRBJ2-3; V gene: TRBV5-1; CDR3 protein: CASSLERETDTQYF; CDR3 DNA: TGCGCCAGCAGCTTGGAGCGGGAAACAGATACGCAGTATTTT
CDR3 length: 13; D gene: -; clone size: -; J gene: TRBJ1-1; V gene: TRBV9; CDR3 protein: CASSVAGNTEAFF; CDR3 DNA: TGTGCCAGCAGCGTGGCAGGGAACACTGAAGCTTTCTTT
CDR3 length: 14; D gene: TRBD2; clone size: -; J gene: TRBJ2-7; V gene: TRBV6-1; CDR3 protein: CASAGGGQVYEQYF; CDR3 DNA: TGTGCCTCAGCGGGGGGCGGACAGGTATACGAGCAGTACTTC
CDR3 length: 14; D gene: -; clone size: few; J gene: TRBJ1-5; V gene: TRBV28; CDR3 protein: CASSFLQGNQPQHF; CDR3 DNA: TGTGCCAGCAGTTTTTTACAGGGTAATCAGCCCCAGCATTTT
CDR3 length: 14; D gene: -; clone size: few; J gene: TRBJ1-5; V gene: TRBV7-9; CDR3 protein: CASSPQGLNQPQHF; CDR3 DNA: TGTGCCAGCAGCCCTCAGGGACTCAATCAGCCCCAGCATTTT
CDR3 length: 11; D gene: -; clone size: few; J gene: TRBJ1-1; V gene: TRBV20-1; CDR3 protein: CSASKTGGAFF; CDR3 DNA: TGCAGTGCGAGCAAGACAGGCGGGGCTTTCTTT
CDR3 length: 13; D gene: -; clone size: -; J gene: TRBJ1-1; V gene: TRBV29-1; CDR3 protein: CSVMTGPNTEAFF; CDR3 DNA: TGCAGCGTTATGACAGGCCCGAACACTGAAGCTTTCTTT
CDR3 length: 14; D gene: -; clone size: few; J gene: TRBJ2-1; V gene: TRBV29-1; CDR3 protein: CSVDRAKGYNEQFF; CDR3 DNA: TGCAGCGTTGACAGGGCCAAAGGGTACAATGAGCAGTTCTTC
CDR3 length: 14; D gene: -; clone size: few; J gene: TRBJ2-7; V gene: TRBV28; CDR3 protein: CASSLGAPSYEQYF; CDR3 DNA: TGTGCCAGCAGTTTAGGGGCACCCTCCTACGAGCAGTACTTC
CDR3 length: 16; D gene: TRBD2; clone size: -; J gene: TRBJ2-4; V gene: TRBV11-1; CDR3 protein: CASSRGDHLAKNIQYF; CDR3 DNA: TGTGCCAGCAGCCGGGGGGATCATCTAGCCAAAAACATTCAGTACTTC
CDR3 length: 12; D gene: -; clone size: few; J gene: TRBJ2-3; V gene: TRBV9; CDR3 protein: CASSVGEDTQYF; CDR3 DNA: TGTGCCAGCAGCGTAGGGGAGGATACGCAGTATTTT
CDR3 length: 13; D gene: -; clone size: -; J gene: TRBJ1-1; V gene: TRBV28; CDR3 protein: CASSSPQNTEAFF; CDR3 DNA: TGTGCCAGCAGTTCCCCACAGAACACTGAAGCTTTCTTT
CDR3 length: 11; D gene: -; clone size: -; J gene: TRBJ1-2; V gene: TRBV29-1; CDR3 protein: CSVAVGGIETF; CDR3 DNA: TGCAGCGTTGCGGTCGGCGGGATCGAAACCTTC
CDR3 length: 13; D gene: -; clone size: -; J gene: TRBJ1-2; V gene: TRBV5-4; CDR3 protein: CASSPDTGYGYTF; CDR3 DNA: TGTGCCAGCAGCCCAGACACCGGCTATGGCTACACCTTC
CDR3 length: 16; D gene: TRBD2; clone size: few; J gene: TRBJ2-1; V gene: TRBV7-3; CDR3 protein: CASSLLAGEFHNEQFF; CDR3 DNA: TGTGCCAGCAGCTTACTAGCGGGAGAGTTCCACAATGAGCAGTTCTTC
CDR3 length: 14; D gene: -; clone size: -; J gene: TRBJ2-3; V gene: TRBV7-9; CDR3 protein: CASSFHQGPDTQYF; CDR3 DNA: TGTGCCAGCAGCTTCCACCAGGGCCCAGATACGCAGTATTTT
CDR3 length: 13; D gene: TRBD1; clone size: few; J gene: TRBJ2-7; V gene: TRBV29-1; CDR3 protein: CSAGTGGLHEQYF; CDR3 DNA: TGCAGCGCGGGGACAGGGGGACTGCACGAGCAGTACTTC
CDR3 length: 12; D gene: TRBD1; clone size: few; J gene: TRBJ2-7; V gene: TRBV28; CDR3 protein: CASSLGQIEQYF; CDR3 DNA: TGTGCCAGCAGTTTGGGACAGATCGAGCAGTACTTC
CDR3 length: 16; D gene: -; clone size: -; J gene: TRBJ2-6; V gene: TRBV27; CDR3 protein: CASSLSDSSGANVLTF; CDR3 DNA: TGTGCCAGCAGTTTATCGGACAGCTCTGGGGCCAACGTCCTGACTTTC
CDR3 length: 15; D gene: TRBD2; clone size: -; J gene: TRBJ2-1; V gene: TRBV9; CDR3 protein: CASSVDSGRAVEQFF; CDR3 DNA: TGTGCCAGCAGCGTAGATAGCGGGAGGGCCGTTGAGCAGTTCTTC
CDR3 length: 15; D gene: TRBD2; clone size: -; J gene: TRBJ2-1; V gene: TRBV30; CDR3 protein: CAWSTSGRAGNEQFF; CDR3 DNA: TGTGCCTGGAGTACCAGCGGGAGGGCCGGCAATGAGCAGTTCTTC
CDR3 length: 14; D gene: TRBD1; clone size: -; J gene: TRBJ1-1; V gene: TRBV2; CDR3 protein: CASRRQGSRTEAFF; CDR3 DNA: TGTGCCAGCAGGAGACAGGGAAGTCGCACTGAAGCTTTCTTT
CDR3 length: 13; D gene: -; clone size: -; J gene: TRBJ1-1; V gene: TRBV7-2; CDR3 protein: CASSSGQSTEAFF; CDR3 DNA: TGTGCCAGCAGCTCCGGACAGAGCACTGAAGCTTTCTTT
CDR3 length: 15; D gene: TRBD1; clone size: -; J gene: TRBJ1-1; V gene: TRBV19; CDR3 protein: CASSLTGGRVTEAFF; CDR3 DNA: TGTGCCAGTAGCCTTACAGGGGGCAGGGTCACTGAAGCTTTCTTT
CDR3 length: 10; D gene: -; clone size: -; J gene: TRBJ1-2; V gene: TRBV29-1; CDR3 protein: CSVGTDGYTF; CDR3 DNA: TGCAGCGTTGGTACGGATGGCTACACCTTC
CDR3 length: 14; D gene: -; clone size: few; J gene: TRBJ2-1; V gene: TRBV19; CDR3 protein: CASSIPGGNNEQFF; CDR3 DNA: TGTGCCAGTAGTATCCCTGGCGGGAACAATGAGCAGTTCTTC
CDR3 length: 13; D gene: -; clone size: -; J gene: TRBJ1-1; V gene: TRBV29-1; CDR3 protein: CSVQTGRNTEAFF; CDR3 DNA: TGCAGCGTGCAAACAGGGAGGAACACTGAAGCTTTCTTT
CDR3 length: 15; D gene: -; clone size: -; J gene: TRBJ2-1; V gene: TRBV9; CDR3 protein: CASSVAGASYNEQFF; CDR3 DNA: TGTGCCAGCAGCGTAGCGGGAGCCTCCTACAATGAGCAGTTCTTC
CDR3 length: 14; D gene: -; clone size: few; J gene: TRBJ2-1; V gene: TRBV27; CDR3 protein: CASSLRAHTNEQFF; CDR3 DNA: TGTGCCAGCAGCCTCAGGGCTCATACCAATGAGCAGTTCTTC
CDR3 length: 17; D gene: TRBD2; clone size: -; J gene: TRBJ2-7; V gene: TRBV9; CDR3 protein: CASSVEDSGRAAGEQYF; CDR3 DNA: TGTGCCAGCAGCGTAGAGGATAGCGGGAGGGCCGCGGGCGAGCAGTACTTC